This TCR beta chain was sequenced for a study of circulating CD8 cells and anti-PD-1 response in melanoma (dated by TCRdb to the early 2020s). About the study as a whole: Patients received nivolumab intravenously at 3 mg/kg every 2 weeks. The melanoma cohort included about 13 patients, of whom seven received anti-PD-1 as first-line therapy and six had previously received targeted therapy or immunotherapy. Responders were defined as patients showing complete or partial responses, and non-responders as patients showing stable or progressive disease (RECIST v1.1). The TCR repertoire analysis covered approximately eleven melanoma patients: 7 non-responders and 4 responders. On on-treatment samples, PD-1 was detected using a biotinylated anti-human IgG4 antibody. General findings and caveats noted by the study authors: Only baseline and M1 samples from a small cohort with few responders were used in the published TCR repertoire comparisons. Repertoires were found to be largely private between subsets, with under 7% of TRB clonotypes shared at M1, and the highest sharing was observed between DPOS and TIGIT. Because material was limited, most experiments were generally run without replicates. Because tumor material was not accessible, tumor reactivity was instead assessed by peptide assays on expanded sorted subsets. The authors pointed out that the cohort included both treatment-naive and previously treated patients, and that this mix could influence the results. The highest diversity was observed in the DNEG repertoire, similar and higher clonality was shown by the PD-1 and DPOS repertoires, and the lowest diversity was found in the TIGIT repertoires.

By how much of the sample it makes up, this clonotype is medium-sized (0.01 to 0.1%). Its antigen has not been determined. Per-nucleotide qualities are absent, and no much larger clonotype sits a single base away. Unmatched junction bases come to 7, with V trimmed by 1 base and J by 4 bases. For CDR1 and CDR2, the germline V gene lists SGHTA and FQGNSA. There are 16 amino acids in the CDR3, from cysteine to phenylalanine inclusive. Just CDR3 DNA is preserved here, 48 bases in frame from base 1. TCRdb shows the sequencer as NextSeq 500. Starting from roughly 16 ng of total RNA, TCR libraries were made with the QIAseq Immune Repertoire RNA Library Kit, Human TCR Panel. Sequencing of the TCR libraries was done on an Illumina NextSeq with a Mid Output V2 kit and asymmetric 261x41 paired-end reads. Every TCR library was diluted down to around 4 nM, then pooled, denatured and loaded at 1.0 pM. Under the source paper's analysis protocol: TCR FASTQ files were processed in the QIAGEN GeneGlobe Data Analysis Center, with downstream analysis in R 3.5.2. Clonality was calculated as one minus Shannon entropy normalized by the log of the number of unique productive sequences. Fisher exact tests at 5% FDR, run separately within each subset, picked out TRA or TRB clonotypes whose abundance differed between baseline and M1. Differentially abundant clonotypes were categorized as emerging, expanding, contracting or non-expanding/contracting. Morisita's overlap index was used to measure how much repertoires overlapped between patients. TCRdb reran the public reads through fastp at Q25 and MiXCR, keeping productive beta chains. For every CDR3 protein sequence, its rows merge into one entry that carries the most common genes and DNA. TCRdb, not the original authors, processed these V and J calls. For this sample there are under 600 distinct CDR3 sequences; 5.8% appear just once. The top ten clones comprise around a third of the sample.

A BD FACSAria II cell sorter was used to sort four subsets, defined by PD-1 and/or TIGIT, from live CD3+CD8+TCRalphabeta+ cells. To characterize relevance to anti-PD-1 therapy response, circulating CD8 T cells were sorted into four subsets based on PD-1 and TIGIT expression. From each sorted CD8 T-cell subset, both TCR alpha and TCR beta chains were sequenced. Peripheral blood was drawn before the first anti-PD-1 injection and after two and four injections. Ficoll gradient centrifugation was used to isolate PBMCs immediately. Until use, PBMCs were cryopreserved in liquid nitrogen in RPMI containing around 20% FCS and roughly 10% DMSO. After thawing, PBMCs were stained with a viability dye plus antibodies against CD3, CD8alpha, TCRalphabeta, PD-1 and TIGIT. The RNeasy Kit was used to extract total RNA, and all samples had a RIN greater than 7.

The sample was CD8+ T cells from PBMCs, taken at baseline or after one month of anti-PD-1 therapy (not recorded which). The chain links TRBV7-2 with TRBJ2-1; 7 bases in the middle match TRBD2. This TCR was sampled from a human donor with melanoma. The nucleotide sequence reads as follows: TGTGCCAGCAGCTTAGATTGGCGGGAGACATACAATGAGCAGTTCTTC. Translation gives CASSLDWRETYNEQFF.